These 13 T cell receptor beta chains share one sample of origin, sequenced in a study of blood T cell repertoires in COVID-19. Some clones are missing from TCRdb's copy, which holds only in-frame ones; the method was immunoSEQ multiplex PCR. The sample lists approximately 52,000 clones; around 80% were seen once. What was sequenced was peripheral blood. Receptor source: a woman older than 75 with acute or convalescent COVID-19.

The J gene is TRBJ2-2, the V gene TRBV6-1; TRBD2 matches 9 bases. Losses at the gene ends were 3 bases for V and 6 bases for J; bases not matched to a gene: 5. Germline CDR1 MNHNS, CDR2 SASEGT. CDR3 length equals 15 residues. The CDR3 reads CASSDPGLAAGELFF. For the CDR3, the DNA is TGTGCCAGCAGTGACCCGGGACTAGCAGCCGGGGAGCTGTTTTTT.

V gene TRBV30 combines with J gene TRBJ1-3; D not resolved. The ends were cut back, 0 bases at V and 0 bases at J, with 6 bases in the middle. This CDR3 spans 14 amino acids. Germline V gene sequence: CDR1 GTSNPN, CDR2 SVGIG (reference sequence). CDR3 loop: CAWSVSNSGNTIYF. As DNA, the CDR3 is TGTGCCTGGAGTGTTAGTAACTCTGGAAACACCATATATTTT.

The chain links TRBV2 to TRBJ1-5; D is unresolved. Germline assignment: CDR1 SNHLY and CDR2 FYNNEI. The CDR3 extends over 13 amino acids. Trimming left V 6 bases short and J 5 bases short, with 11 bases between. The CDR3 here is CASRPQVDQPQHF. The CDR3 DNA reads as TGTGCCAGCAGACCCCAGGTGGATCAGCCCCAGCATTTT.

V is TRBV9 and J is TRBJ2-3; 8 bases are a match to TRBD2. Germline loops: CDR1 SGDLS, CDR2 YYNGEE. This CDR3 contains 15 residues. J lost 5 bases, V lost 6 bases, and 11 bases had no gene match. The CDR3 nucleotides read TGTGCCAGCAACCGCCCCGGGGGGGCCATAGATACGCAGTATTTT. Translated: CASNRPGGAIDTQYF.

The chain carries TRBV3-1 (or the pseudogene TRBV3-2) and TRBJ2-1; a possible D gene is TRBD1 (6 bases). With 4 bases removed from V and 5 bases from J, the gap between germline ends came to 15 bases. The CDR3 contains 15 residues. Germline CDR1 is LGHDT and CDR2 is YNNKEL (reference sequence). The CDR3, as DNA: TGTGCCAGCAGCCCCAGATGGGGGCACGACAATGAGCAGTTCTTC. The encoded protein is CASSPRWGHDNEQFF.

For the CDR3, the DNA is TGTGCCTGGAGTCCCAAACTCACTATCCAGCCCCAGCATTTT. Residues: CAWSPKLTIQPQHF. The chain couples TRBV30 to TRBJ1-5; D gene unclear. V was clipped by 2 bases and J by 7 bases, with 15 bases between them. The germline V gene encodes CDR1 GTSNPN and CDR2 SVGIG (reference sequence). The CDR3 spans 14 residues.

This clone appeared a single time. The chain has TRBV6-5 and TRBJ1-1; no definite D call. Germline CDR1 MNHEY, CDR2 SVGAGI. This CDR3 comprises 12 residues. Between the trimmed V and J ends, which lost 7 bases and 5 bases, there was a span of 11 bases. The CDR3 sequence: CASTLVETEAFF. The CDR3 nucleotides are TGTGCCAGCACCTTAGTTGAGACTGAAGCTTTCTTT.

The CDR3 DNA is TGTGCCAGTACCCCAGGGGGCGCATATAATTCACCCCTCCACTTT. It specifies CASTPGGAYNSPLHF. The genes are TRBV19 and TRBJ1-6, with 8 bases that match TRBD1. Germline values: CDR1 LNHDA, CDR2 SQIVND (reference sequence). Trimming at V came to 7 bases and at J to 4 bases, leaving 6 bases not matched to a gene. The CDR3 consists of 15 residues.

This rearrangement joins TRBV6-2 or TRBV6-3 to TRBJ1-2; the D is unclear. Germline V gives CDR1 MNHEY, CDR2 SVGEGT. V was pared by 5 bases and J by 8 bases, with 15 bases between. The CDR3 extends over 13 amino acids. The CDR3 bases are TGTGCCAGCAGTCCGCGTTTTTCAGCGGGCTACACCTTC. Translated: CASSPRFSAGYTF.

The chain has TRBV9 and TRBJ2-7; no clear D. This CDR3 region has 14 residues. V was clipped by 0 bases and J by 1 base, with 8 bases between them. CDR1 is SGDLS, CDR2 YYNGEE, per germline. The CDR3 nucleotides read TGTGCCAGCAGCGTAGGTCAGTTATCCTACGAGCAGTACTTC. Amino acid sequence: CASSVGQLSYEQYF.

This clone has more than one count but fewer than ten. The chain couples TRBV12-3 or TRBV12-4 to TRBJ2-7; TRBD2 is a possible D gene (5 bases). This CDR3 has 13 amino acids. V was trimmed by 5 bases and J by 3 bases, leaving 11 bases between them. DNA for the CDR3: TGTGCCAGCAGTCTCGGACTGAACTACGAGCAGTACTTC. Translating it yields CASSLGLNYEQYF.

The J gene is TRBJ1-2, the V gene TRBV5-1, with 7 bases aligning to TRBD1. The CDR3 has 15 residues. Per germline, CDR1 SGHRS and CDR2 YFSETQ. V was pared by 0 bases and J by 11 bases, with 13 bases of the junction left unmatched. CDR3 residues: CASSLAGRQGVSYTF. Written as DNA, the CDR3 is TGCGCCAGCAGCTTGGCTGGTCGGCAGGGGGTATCTTACACCTTC.

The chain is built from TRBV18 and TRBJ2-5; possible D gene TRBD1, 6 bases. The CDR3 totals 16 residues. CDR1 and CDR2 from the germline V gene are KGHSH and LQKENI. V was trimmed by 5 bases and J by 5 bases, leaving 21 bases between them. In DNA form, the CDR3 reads TGTGCCAGCTCATCGGAAAGGCTGGGGGCCGGGGAGACCCAGTACTTC. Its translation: CASSSERLGAGETQYF.